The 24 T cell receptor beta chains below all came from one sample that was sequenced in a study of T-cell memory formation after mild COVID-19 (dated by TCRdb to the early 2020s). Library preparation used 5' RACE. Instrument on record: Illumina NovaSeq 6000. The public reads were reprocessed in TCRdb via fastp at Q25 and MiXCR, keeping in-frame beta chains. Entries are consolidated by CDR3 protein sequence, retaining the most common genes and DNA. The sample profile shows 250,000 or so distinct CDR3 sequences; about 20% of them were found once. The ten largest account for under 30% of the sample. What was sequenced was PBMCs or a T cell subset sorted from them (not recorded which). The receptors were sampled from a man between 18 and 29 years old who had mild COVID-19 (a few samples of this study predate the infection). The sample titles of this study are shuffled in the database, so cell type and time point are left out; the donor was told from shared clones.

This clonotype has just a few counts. CDR3 in DNA: TGTGCCAGCAGTTACCTCCCCGGGGCAGGGGGCCACGAGCAGTACTTC. Amino acid sequence: CASSYLPGAGGHEQYF. The V gene is TRBV6-5, the J gene TRBJ2-7; TRBD1 aligns across 8 bases. The junction had 11 bases not matched to a gene; V was cut back by 2 bases and J by 5 bases. Germline loops: CDR1 MNHEY, CDR2 SVGAGI. The CDR3 consists of 16 residues.

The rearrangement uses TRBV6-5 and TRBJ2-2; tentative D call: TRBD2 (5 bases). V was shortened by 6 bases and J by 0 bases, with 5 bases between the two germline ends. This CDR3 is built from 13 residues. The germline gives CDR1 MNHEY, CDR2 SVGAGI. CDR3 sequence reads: CASRGANTGELFF. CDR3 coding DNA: TGTGCCAGCAGGGGAGCGAACACCGGGGAGCTGTTTTTT.

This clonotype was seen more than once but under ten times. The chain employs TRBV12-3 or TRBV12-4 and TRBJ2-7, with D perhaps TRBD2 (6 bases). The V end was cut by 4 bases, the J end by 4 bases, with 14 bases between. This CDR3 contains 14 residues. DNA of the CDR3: TGTGCCAGCAGTTCCTACGGGACTGATTACGAGCAGTACTTC. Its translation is CASSSYGTDYEQYF.

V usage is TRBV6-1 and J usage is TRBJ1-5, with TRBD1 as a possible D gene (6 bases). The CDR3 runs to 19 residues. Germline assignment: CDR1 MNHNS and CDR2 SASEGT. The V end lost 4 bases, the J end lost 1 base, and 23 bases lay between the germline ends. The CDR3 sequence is CASSARPGEFTLSNQPQHF. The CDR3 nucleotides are TGTGCCAGCAGTGCCCGGCCAGGGGAGTTCACCTTGAGCAATCAGCCCCAGCATTTT.

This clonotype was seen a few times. The CDR3 nucleotides read TGTGCCAGCTCACCTCGGGACTCCTACACCGGGGAGCTGTTTTTT. It codes for CASSPRDSYTGELFF. V and J are TRBV18 and TRBJ2-2; possible D gene TRBD2, 6 bases. Deletions cut 3 bases from V and 3 bases from J, with 11 bases between. Germline CDR1 reads KGHSH; CDR2 reads LQKENI. The CDR3 covers 15 residues. The full variable domain, completed using reference TRBV18 and TRBJ2-2, is NAGVMQNPRHLVRRRGQEARLRCSPMKGHSHVYWYRQLPEEGLKFMVYLQKENIIDESGMPKERFSAEFPKEGPSILRIQQVVRGDSAAYFCASSPRDSYTGELFFGEGSRLTVL.

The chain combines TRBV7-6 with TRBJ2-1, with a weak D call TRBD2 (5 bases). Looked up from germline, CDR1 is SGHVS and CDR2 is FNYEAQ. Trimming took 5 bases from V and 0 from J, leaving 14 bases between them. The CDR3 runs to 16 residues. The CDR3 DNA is TGTGCCAGCAGCCAGACGGGGTATCTCTCCTACAATGAGCAGTTCTTC. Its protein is CASSQTGYLSYNEQFF.

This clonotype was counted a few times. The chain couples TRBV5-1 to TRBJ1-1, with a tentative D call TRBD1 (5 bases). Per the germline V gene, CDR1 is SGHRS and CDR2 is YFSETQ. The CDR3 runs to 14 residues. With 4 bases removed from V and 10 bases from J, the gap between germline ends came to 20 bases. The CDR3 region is CASSGAGLPRAAFF. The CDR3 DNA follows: TGCGCCAGCAGCGGGGCGGGACTCCCCCGCGCAGCTTTCTTT.

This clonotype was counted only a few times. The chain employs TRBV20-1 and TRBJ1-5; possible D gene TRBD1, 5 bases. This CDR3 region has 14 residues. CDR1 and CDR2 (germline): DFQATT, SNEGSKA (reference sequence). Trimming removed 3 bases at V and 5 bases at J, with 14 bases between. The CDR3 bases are TGCAGTGCTAGCGCCCTGAGGGGCTATCAGCCCCAGCATTTT. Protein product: CSASALRGYQPQHF.

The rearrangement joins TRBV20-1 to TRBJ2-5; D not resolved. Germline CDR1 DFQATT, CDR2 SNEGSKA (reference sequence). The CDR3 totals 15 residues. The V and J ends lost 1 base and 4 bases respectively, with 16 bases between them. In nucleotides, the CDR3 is TGCAGTGCTAGAGCCCCGGCTAGGGATTCAGAGACCCAGTACTTC. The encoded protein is CSARAPARDSETQYF.

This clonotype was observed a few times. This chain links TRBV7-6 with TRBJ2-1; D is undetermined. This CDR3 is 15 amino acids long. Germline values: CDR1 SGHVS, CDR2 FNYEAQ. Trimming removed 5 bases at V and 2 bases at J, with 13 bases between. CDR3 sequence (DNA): TGTGCCAGCAGCCCACCTCCTGGGACCTACAATGAGCAGTTCTTC. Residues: CASSPPPGTYNEQFF.

The CDR3 spells CSARDSAGRYQETQYF. The CDR3 coding sequence is TGCAGTGCTAGAGATAGTGCAGGGAGGTACCAAGAGACCCAGTACTTC. The V gene is TRBV20-1, the J gene TRBJ2-5, with D possibly TRBD2 on 6 matching bases. Germline V gene lookup returns CDR1 DFQATT and CDR2 SNEGSKA (reference sequence). V lost 0 bases to trimming and J lost 0 bases, with 14 bases between them. The CDR3 runs to 16 residues.

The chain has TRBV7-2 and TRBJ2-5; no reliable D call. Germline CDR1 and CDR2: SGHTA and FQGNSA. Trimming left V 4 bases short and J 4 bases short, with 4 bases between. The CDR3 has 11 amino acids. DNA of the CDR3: TGTGCCAGCAGCTGGGCAGAGACCCAGTACTTC. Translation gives CASSWAETQYF.

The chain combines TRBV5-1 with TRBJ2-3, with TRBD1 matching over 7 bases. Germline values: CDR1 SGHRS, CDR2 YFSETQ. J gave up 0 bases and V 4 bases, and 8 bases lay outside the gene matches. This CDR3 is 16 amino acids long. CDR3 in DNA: TGCGCCAGCAGCCCCAATACAGGGGTTAGCACAGATACGCAGTATTTT. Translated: CASSPNTGVSTDTQYF.

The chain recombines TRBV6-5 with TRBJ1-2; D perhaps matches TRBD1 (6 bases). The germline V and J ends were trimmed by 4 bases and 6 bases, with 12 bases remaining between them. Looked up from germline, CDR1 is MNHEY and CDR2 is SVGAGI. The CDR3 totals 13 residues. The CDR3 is CASSSWGADGYTF. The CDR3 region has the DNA TGTGCCAGCAGTTCGTGGGGGGCGGATGGCTACACCTTC.

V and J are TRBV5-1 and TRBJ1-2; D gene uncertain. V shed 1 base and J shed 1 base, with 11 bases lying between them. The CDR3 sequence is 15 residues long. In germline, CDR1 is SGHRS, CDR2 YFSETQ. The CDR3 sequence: CASSLYPGDNYGYTF. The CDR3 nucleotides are TGCGCCAGCAGCTTGTATCCAGGTGATAACTATGGCTACACCTTC.

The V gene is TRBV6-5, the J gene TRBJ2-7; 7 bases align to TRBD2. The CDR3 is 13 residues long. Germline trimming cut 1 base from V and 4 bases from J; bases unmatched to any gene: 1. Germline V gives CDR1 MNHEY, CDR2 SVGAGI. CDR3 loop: CASSYWRGYEQYF. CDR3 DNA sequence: TGTGCCAGCAGTTACTGGCGGGGGTACGAGCAGTACTTC.

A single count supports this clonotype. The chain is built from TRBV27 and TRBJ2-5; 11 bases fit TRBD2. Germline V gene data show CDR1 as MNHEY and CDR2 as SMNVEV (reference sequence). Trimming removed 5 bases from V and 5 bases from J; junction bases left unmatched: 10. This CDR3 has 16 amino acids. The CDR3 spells CASSPGTSGTGETQYF. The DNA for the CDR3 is TGTGCCAGCAGTCCCGGGACTAGCGGAACGGGGGAGACCCAGTACTTC.

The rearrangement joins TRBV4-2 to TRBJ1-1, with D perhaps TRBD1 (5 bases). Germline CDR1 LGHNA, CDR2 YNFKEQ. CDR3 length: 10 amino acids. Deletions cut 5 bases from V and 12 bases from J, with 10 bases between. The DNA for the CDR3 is TGTGCCAGCAGCGGGGGGGAATCTTTCTTT. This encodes CASSGGESFF.

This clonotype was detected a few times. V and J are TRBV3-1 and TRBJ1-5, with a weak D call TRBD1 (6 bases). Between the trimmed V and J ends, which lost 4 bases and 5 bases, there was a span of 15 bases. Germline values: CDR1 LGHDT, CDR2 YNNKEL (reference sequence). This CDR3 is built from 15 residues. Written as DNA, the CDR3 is TGTGCCAGCAGCCCGGGGGATGGGGGGCATCAGCCCCAGCATTTT. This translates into CASSPGDGGHQPQHF.

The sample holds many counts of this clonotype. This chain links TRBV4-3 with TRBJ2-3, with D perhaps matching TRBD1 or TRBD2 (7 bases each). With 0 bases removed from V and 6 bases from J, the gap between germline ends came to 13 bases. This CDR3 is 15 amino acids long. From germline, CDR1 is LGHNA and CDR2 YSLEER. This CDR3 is CASSQDYRGGDTQYF. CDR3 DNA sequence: TGCGCCAGCAGCCAAGATTACAGGGGAGGGGATACGCAGTATTTT.

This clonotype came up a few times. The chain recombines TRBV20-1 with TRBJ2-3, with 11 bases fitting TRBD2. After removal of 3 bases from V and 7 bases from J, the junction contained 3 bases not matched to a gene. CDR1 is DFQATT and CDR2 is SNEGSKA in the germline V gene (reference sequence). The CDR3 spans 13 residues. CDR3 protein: CSASSGGVYTQYF. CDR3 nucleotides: TGCAGTGCTAGTAGCGGGGGGGTATATACGCAGTATTTT.

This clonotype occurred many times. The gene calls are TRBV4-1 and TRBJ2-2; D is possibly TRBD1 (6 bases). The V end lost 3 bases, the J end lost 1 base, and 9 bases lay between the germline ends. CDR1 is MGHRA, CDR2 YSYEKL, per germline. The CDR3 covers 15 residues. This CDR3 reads CASSQGAKNTGELFF. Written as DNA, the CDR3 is TGCGCCAGCAGCCAGGGGGCTAAGAACACCGGGGAGCTGTTTTTT.

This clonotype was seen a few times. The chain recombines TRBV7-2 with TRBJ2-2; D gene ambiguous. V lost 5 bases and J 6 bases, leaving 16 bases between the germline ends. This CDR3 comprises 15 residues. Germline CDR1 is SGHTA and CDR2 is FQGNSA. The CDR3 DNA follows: TGTGCCAGCAGCACCAGACCGGGTGGCGCCGGGGAGCTGTTTTTT. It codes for CASSTRPGGAGELFF.

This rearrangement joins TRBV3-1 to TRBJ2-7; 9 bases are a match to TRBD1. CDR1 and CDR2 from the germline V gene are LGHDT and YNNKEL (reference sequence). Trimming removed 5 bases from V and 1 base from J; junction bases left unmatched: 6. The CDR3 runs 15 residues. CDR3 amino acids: CASSSVGTGSYEQYF. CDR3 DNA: TGTGCCAGCAGCTCGGTCGGGACAGGGTCCTACGAGCAGTACTTC.